Shown below are 23 T cell receptor beta chains from a single sample sequenced in a study of T cells in Graves' hyperthyroidism and ophthalmopathy (dated by TCRdb to about 2019). Library prep was done by multiplex PCR. The listed sequencing device is Illumina HiSeq 2000. The TCR beta CDR3 regions were amplified from RNA transcripts. The TCR CDR3 was subjected to a first round of RT-PCR using the HTBI primer set and the Qiagen OneStep RT-PCR kit. TCRdb trimmed public reads at Q25 via fastp, called clones via MiXCR and kept in-frame beta chains. Duplicate CDR3 protein sequences are folded into a single record with the most common DNA and genes. The sample contains 370,000 or so distinct CDR3 sequences, 15% to 18% of them found a single time. The ten largest clones take up 25% to 35% of the sample. Sequences were obtained from blood. The receptors originated from a young woman with Graves' hyperthyroidism that later progressed to Graves' ophthalmopathy.

The chain recombines TRBV7-2 with TRBJ2-2; 7 nucleotides line up with TRBD1. The CDR3 length is 16 residues. From germline, CDR1 is SGHTA and CDR2 FQGNSA. The V gene end was trimmed by 6 bases and the J gene end by 1 base; junction bases not matched to a gene: 8. This CDR3 is CASRARGGENTGELFF. CDR3 in DNA: TGTGCCAGCAGGGCTAGAGGGGGCGAGAACACCGGGGAGCTGTTTTTT.

This chain joins TRBV6-1 and TRBJ1-5; D call uncertain. Trimming took off 8 bases at V and 4 bases at J, with 15 bases between the two ends. Germline V gene sequence: CDR1 MNHNS, CDR2 SASEGT. The CDR3 consists of 14 residues. The CDR3 loop reads CASGLDGDNQPQHF. The CDR3 nucleotides are TGTGCCAGCGGCCTAGACGGTGATAATCAGCCCCAGCATTTT.

In regard to this clonotype: A read error is possible here, since a much larger clone lies one base away. The chain couples TRBV7-8 to TRBJ1-1, with D hard to call. V was cut by 5 bases and J by 3 bases, with 10 bases left in between. CDR3 size: 13 residues. Germline assignment: CDR1 SGHVS and CDR2 FQNEAQ. The chain's CDR3 is CASSREQDTEAFF. The CDR3 nucleotides read TGTGCCAGCAGCAGGGAGCAGGACACTGAAGCTTTCTTT.

This chain connects TRBV12-3 or TRBV12-4 to TRBJ2-7, with D possibly TRBD2 on 6 matching bases. V shed 7 bases and J shed 3 bases, with 13 bases lying between them. The CDR3 is 13 amino acids. CDR3 residues: CASTLGGGYEQYF. CDR3 in DNA: TGTGCCAGCACCTTGGGAGGAGGCTACGAGCAGTACTTC.

The rearrangement joins TRBV15 to TRBJ2-7, with TRBD1 as a possible D gene (6 bases). The CDR3 sequence is 15 residues long. V dropped 0 bases and J dropped 7 bases, with 16 bases sitting between them. Per germline, CDR1 LNHNV and CDR2 YYDKDF (reference sequence). As DNA, the CDR3 is TGTGCCACCAGCAGAGATAGGGGGTTGGGGGAAGAGCAGTACTTC. Residues: CATSRDRGLGEEQYF.

As DNA, the CDR3 is TGTGCCAGCAGTTTGGGCGGTGCCTATAATTCACCCCTCCACTTT. This encodes CASSLGGAYNSPLHF. The chain joins TRBV28 to TRBJ1-6; D remains unclear. Germline loops: CDR1 MDHEN, CDR2 SYDVKM. V lost 3 bases to trimming and J lost 2 bases, with 8 bases between them. There are 15 residues in the CDR3.

This clonotype appeared many times. The chain is built from TRBV27 and TRBJ2-1, with D possibly TRBD2 on 6 matching bases. The CDR3 is 14 residues long. The germline gives CDR1 MNHEY, CDR2 SMNVEV (reference sequence). V dropped 4 bases and J dropped 9 bases, with 16 bases sitting between them. CDR3 region: CASSSGLPLAEQFF. CDR3 nucleotides: TGTGCCAGCAGTTCGGGACTCCCGCTAGCTGAGCAGTTCTTC.

This clonotype showed up just a few times. The CDR3 region is CASSLLTRLAGSSYEQYF. The CDR3 DNA is TGTGCCAGCAGCTTATTAACGAGACTAGCGGGGAGCTCCTACGAGCAGTACTTC. The chain couples TRBV13 to TRBJ2-7; TRBD2 matches at 11 bases. V was clipped by 2 bases and J by 0 bases; unmatched bases: 9. The CDR3 sequence is 18 residues long. From germline, CDR1 is PRHDT and CDR2 FYEKMQ (reference sequence).

CDR3 DNA sequence: TGTGCCAGATCCGGGACTAACAATGAGCAGTTCTTC. Translation: CARSGTNNEQFF. V is TRBV2 and J is TRBJ2-1, with 7 bases matching TRBD2. Trimming took 9 bases from V and 5 from J; bases not matched to a gene: 4. CDR1 SNHLY and CDR2 FYNNEI come from the germline V gene. The CDR3 covers 12 residues.

This clonotype came up a few times. This chain uses TRBV6-1 with TRBJ2-6; 8 bases fit TRBD1. Germline V gene data show CDR1 as MNHNS and CDR2 as SASEGT. This CDR3 spans 19 amino acids. J gave up 5 bases and V 0 bases, and 12 bases lay outside the gene matches. The CDR3 is CASSEAWTGPTLRANVLTF. The CDR3, as DNA: TGTGCCAGCAGTGAAGCGTGGACAGGGCCCACTCTTCGGGCCAACGTCCTGACTTTC.

This clonotype was observed many times. The chain couples TRBV20-1 to TRBJ2-3; 11 bases are shared with TRBD2. The V and J ends lost 2 bases and 4 bases, in that order; junction bases with no gene match: 20. The germline CDR1 and CDR2 sequences are DFQATT and SNEGSKA (reference sequence). CDR3 length equals 20 residues. The CDR3 coding sequence is TGCAGTGCTAGATCCCCCCCGGGGGTAGCGGGAGGGCCCCCGGCAGATACGCAGTATTTT. It translates to CSARSPPGVAGGPPADTQYF.

V usage is TRBV6-1 and J usage is TRBJ2-3, with TRBD2 matching 10 bases. The CDR3 length is 15 residues. CDR1 is MNHNS, CDR2 SASEGT, per germline. V gave up 7 bases and J gave up 9 bases; unmatched junction bases: 13. The DNA of the CDR3 is TGTGCCAGCAATCTCGAAGCGGGAGGGCCTGGCACGCAGTATTTT. It specifies CASNLEAGGPGTQYF.

Only a few counts were recorded for this clonotype. The chain has TRBV20-1 and TRBJ2-4; 8 bases map to TRBD2. CDR1 and CDR2 from the germline V gene are DFQATT and SNEGSKA (reference sequence). Trimming took 4 bases from V and 0 from J; bases not matched to a gene: 2. This CDR3 is 14 amino acids long. CDR3 in DNA: TGCAGTGCTATGCGGGAGGTAGCCAAAAACATTCAGTACTTC. This sequence encodes CSAMREVAKNIQYF.

The gene calls are TRBV7-9 and TRBJ2-7, with 7 nucleotides matching TRBD1. The germline V gene has CDR1 SEHNR and CDR2 FQNEAQ (reference sequence). V was pared by 3 bases and J by 7 bases, with 18 bases of the junction left unmatched. The CDR3 is 17 amino acids. The CDR3 spells CASSFHAGTAGFGEQYF. The CDR3 DNA reads TGTGCCAGCAGCTTCCATGCCGGGACAGCAGGTTTTGGGGAGCAGTACTTC.

This clonotype appeared a few times. V usage is TRBV27 and J usage is TRBJ2-5; D might be TRBD1 or TRBD2, each matching 6 bases. This CDR3 is 12 amino acids long. Germline V CDR1 and CDR2: MNHEY, SMNVEV (reference sequence). Trimming cost V 9 bases and J 4 bases, with 12 bases left between them. The CDR3 sequence: CASRGVSETQYF. CDR3 sequence (DNA): TGTGCCAGTAGGGGGGTCTCAGAGACCCAGTACTTC.

This clonotype was counted a few times. This sequence joins TRBV3-1 and TRBJ1-6; D possibly corresponds to TRBD1 (6 bases). CDR1 and CDR2 from the germline V gene are LGHDT and YNNKEL (reference sequence). Trimming took off 0 bases at V and 7 bases at J, with 10 bases between the two ends. The CDR3 covers 15 residues. The CDR3 is CASSQERGGNSPLHF. CDR3 DNA sequence: TGTGCCAGCAGCCAAGAAAGGGGGGGGAATTCACCCCTCCACTTT.

The chain combines TRBV12-3 or TRBV12-4 with TRBJ2-1, with 13 bases aligning to TRBD2. This CDR3 contains 18 residues. V lost 6 bases, J lost 12 bases, and 20 bases stayed unmatched. CDR3 sequence: CASRTPGGGTSGMRGQFF. CDR3 sequence (DNA): TGTGCCAGCAGAACACCCGGGGGCGGGACTAGCGGGATGAGGGGGCAGTTCTTC.

This clonotype was detected many times. This chain links TRBV24-1 with TRBJ2-1; 9 nucleotides line up with TRBD2. The germline gives CDR1 KGHDR, CDR2 SFDVKD. The V segment lost 6 bases and the J segment 1 base; nucleotides outside the gene matches: 9. This CDR3 spans 17 amino acids. The CDR3 nucleotides are TGTGCCACCAGTTTGTCAGCGGGAGGCCTTTCCTACAATGAGCAGTTCTTC. Translation: CATSLSAGGLSYNEQFF.

This chain connects TRBV20-1 to TRBJ2-1; TRBD2 is a possible D gene (5 bases). CDR1 and CDR2 (germline): DFQATT, SNEGSKA (reference sequence). V lost 4 bases and J 2 bases, leaving 18 bases between the germline ends. This CDR3 comprises 16 residues. CDR3 DNA: TGCAGTGCTACCAAAGCCGGCCTAGCTGCCTACAATGAGCAGTTCTTC. This sequence encodes CSATKAGLAAYNEQFF.

This chain uses TRBV6-2 or TRBV6-3 with TRBJ2-1; TRBD2 agrees at 7 bases. Germline V gene sequence: CDR1 MNHEY, CDR2 SVGEGT. V shed 5 bases, J shed 0 bases, and the junction held 4 bases outside the gene matches. The CDR3 has 15 residues. As DNA, the CDR3 is TGTGCCAGCAGTGCGAGCGGGAACTCCTACAATGAGCAGTTCTTC. The encoded protein is CASSASGNSYNEQFF.

Concerning this clonotype itself: Being one base from a much bigger clone, this may be a read error. V gene TRBV15 combines with J gene TRBJ2-1; either TRBD1 or TRBD2 may fit D (5 bases each). V was trimmed by 4 bases and J by 6 bases, leaving 13 bases between them. Looked up from germline, CDR1 is LNHNV and CDR2 is YYDKDF (reference sequence). The CDR3 covers 14 residues. CDR3 loop: CATSKVRDGNEQFF. The DNA of the CDR3 is TGTGCCACCAGCAAGGTGAGGGACGGCAATGAGCAGTTCTTC.

The chain is built from TRBV20-1 and TRBJ2-2, with D perhaps matching TRBD1 or TRBD2 (5 bases each). V was trimmed by 6 bases and J by 1 base, leaving 12 bases between them. The CDR3 has 14 residues. Looked up from germline, CDR1 is DFQATT and CDR2 is SNEGSKA (reference sequence). The CDR3 reads CSADRDRNTGELFF. In DNA, the CDR3 is TGCAGTGCCGATCGGGACCGGAACACCGGGGAGCTGTTTTTT.

J is TRBJ2-1 and V is TRBV4-2, with a weak D call TRBD2 (5 bases). The V end lost 1 base, the J end lost 6 bases, and 10 bases lay between the germline ends. Germline CDR1 and CDR2: LGHNA and YNFKEQ. This CDR3 comprises 14 residues. CDR3 in amino acids: CASSQGAGSNEQFF. The CDR3, as DNA: TGTGCCAGCAGCCAAGGGGCGGGCAGCAATGAGCAGTTCTTC.